Presented here are 12 T cell receptor beta chains from one specimen sequenced in a study of patients and donors after allogeneic stem cell transplantation. TCRdb independently ran MiXCR on the RT-PCR reads; one entry per CDR3 protein. Here the sample spans roughly 940,000 distinct CDR3 sequences, roughly 18% being singletons. The sample taken for sequencing was blood, either unsorted or a sorted T cell fraction (not recorded which). All receptors derive from a human donor who was either an allogeneic HSCT recipient or a stem cell or donor lymphocyte infusion donor (not recorded which). It is not recorded whose cells these are; they may come from a transplant donor.

Many counts were recorded for this clonotype. The chain is built from TRBV12-3 or TRBV12-4 and TRBJ1-2, with TRBD1 as a possible D gene (5 bases). With 5 bases removed from V and 5 bases from J, the gap between germline ends came to 9 bases. The CDR3 has 12 amino acids. For the CDR3, the DNA is TGTGCCAGCAGTCTGGGACTTTATGGCTACACCTTC. Translated: CASSLGLYGYTF.

The chain employs TRBV12-3 or TRBV12-4 and TRBJ2-7; 7 bases line up with TRBD2. This CDR3 contains 15 residues. Germline trimming cut 6 bases from V and 4 bases from J; bases unmatched to any gene: 12. CDR3 sequence reads: CASSPRLALQYEQYF. The DNA for the CDR3 is TGTGCCAGCAGCCCTCGACTAGCTCTCCAATACGAGCAGTACTTC.

This clonotype has a handful of counts. The chain has TRBV28 and TRBJ2-5; 11 bases line up with TRBD2. The CDR3 covers 17 residues. From germline, CDR1 is MDHEN and CDR2 SYDVKM. The V segment lost 2 bases and the J segment 4 bases; nucleotides outside the gene matches: 9. CDR3 nucleotides: TGTGCCAGCAGTTTAGGCGGTCCTAGCGGGGGGTTAGAGACCCAGTACTTC. Its protein product is CASSLGGPSGGLETQYF.

This clonotype was seen many times. The chain is built from TRBV20-1 and TRBJ1-2; 12 positions match TRBD1. CDR1 DFQATT and CDR2 SNEGSKA come from the germline V gene (reference sequence). CDR3 size: 15 residues. The V and J ends lost 6 bases and 2 bases, in that order; junction bases with no gene match: 7. The CDR3 DNA is TGCAGTGCCCCGGGACAGGGGGCACAGAACTATGGCTACACCTTC. Translating it yields CSAPGQGAQNYGYTF.

The chain carries TRBV7-9 and TRBJ2-3, with D possibly matching TRBD1 (6 bases). From germline, CDR1 is SEHNR and CDR2 FQNEAQ (reference sequence). V lost 4 bases and J lost 5, with 16 bases in between. The CDR3 totals 15 residues. The CDR3 spells CASSSTRQARDTQYF. In nucleotides, the CDR3 is TGTGCCAGCAGCTCCACCCGACAGGCACGAGATACGCAGTATTTT.

The chain combines TRBV20-1 with TRBJ2-7, with D possibly being TRBD2 (6 bases). Trimming stripped 5 bases from V and 2 bases from J, with 13 bases between. Looked up from germline, CDR1 is DFQATT and CDR2 is SNEGSKA (reference sequence). The CDR3 covers 13 residues. The CDR3: CSAFSGTAYEQYF. CDR3 nucleotide sequence: TGCAGTGCTTTCTCCGGGACTGCCTACGAGCAGTACTTC.

Ten or more counts support this clonotype. The chain combines TRBV29-1 with TRBJ2-7; TRBD2 aligns across 12 bases. V trimming: 4 bases; J trimming: 4 bases; junction bases outside the gene matches: 14. The germline V gene encodes CDR1 SQVTM and CDR2 ANQGSEA. CDR3 length equals 17 residues. CDR3 nucleotides: TGCAGCGTTGCTGGGAGGACTAGCGGGGCCACTTTATACGAGCAGTACTTC. As protein: CSVAGRTSGATLYEQYF.

The chain joins TRBV20-1 to TRBJ1-2; 10 bases are a match to TRBD1. Germline V lookup: CDR1 DFQATT, CDR2 SNEGSKA (reference sequence). Germline trimming cut 6 bases from V and 2 bases from J; bases unmatched to any gene: 6. This CDR3 is 14 amino acids long. The chain's CDR3 is CSAIGGQGNYGYTF. The DNA of the CDR3 is TGCAGTGCCATAGGGGGACAGGGGAACTATGGCTACACCTTC.

The chain combines TRBV2 with TRBJ2-3; a weak D match, TRBD1 (5 bases). Germline V CDR1 and CDR2: SNHLY, FYNNEI. The CDR3 has 19 amino acids. Trimming cost V 6 bases and J 2 bases, with 27 bases left between them. As DNA, the CDR3 is TGTGCCAGCAGCGGCGGTCCTAGTTTGGGGTGGGGCCCCACAGATACGCAGTATTTT. It specifies CASSGGPSLGWGPTDTQYF. The full variable domain, in which reference TRBV2 and TRBJ2-3 provide the parts outside the CDR3, is EPEVTQTPSHQVTQMGQEVILRCVPISNHLYFYWYRQILGQKVEFLVSFYNNEISEKSEIFDDQFSVERPDGSNFTLKIRSTKLEDSAMYFCASSGGPSLGWGPTDTQYFGPGTRLTVL.

CDR3 nucleotide sequence: TGTGCCAGCACGAGAGGACAGGGCGTCTACGAGCAGTACTTC. Translating it yields CASTRGQGVYEQYF. The chain has TRBV6-1 and TRBJ2-7; 8 positions agree with TRBD1. The CDR3 contains 14 residues. Looked up from germline, CDR1 is MNHNS and CDR2 is SASEGT. Losses at the gene ends were 7 bases for V and 3 bases for J; bases not matched to a gene: 8.

This clonotype was observed a few times. The CDR3: CASSERNRVNTGELFF. CDR3 sequence (DNA): TGTGCCAGCAGTGAAAGGAACAGGGTGAACACCGGGGAGCTGTTTTTT. The chain combines TRBV2 with TRBJ2-2; D is possibly TRBD1 (6 bases). The CDR3 runs 16 residues. The germline V and J ends were trimmed by 2 bases and 1 base, with 11 bases remaining between them. The V gene's germline CDR1 is SNHLY and CDR2 FYNNEI.

In its sample, this clonotype was seen a few times. The chain combines TRBV5-1 with TRBJ1-4; D remains unclear. Germline V gives CDR1 SGHRS, CDR2 YFSETQ. Trimming shortened V by 7 bases and J by 0 bases, and 16 bases separated the two germline ends. CDR3 length equals 16 residues. The CDR3 DNA follows: TGCGCCAGCCCCGCCGGTAGATTATCAACTAATGAAAAACTGTTTTTT. As protein: CASPAGRLSTNEKLFF. Full variable domain (rest looked up from reference TRBV5-1 and TRBJ1-4): KAGVTQTPRYLIKTRGQQVTLSCSPISGHRSVSWYQQTPGQGLQFLFEYFSETQRNKGNFPGRFSGRQFSNSRSEMNVSTLELGDSALYLCASPAGRLSTNEKLFFGSGTQLSVL.